Below are 16 T cell receptor beta chains sequenced from a single sample in a study of control samples from healthy donors and cancer patients. Libraries were prepared by immunoSEQ multiplex PCR; TCRdb keeps only in-frame clonotypes and omits some of them. The sample includes 70,000 to 90,000 clones, 94% of them seen just once. Sequencing input: blood. The receptors derive from a woman younger than 30 in good health.

The chain is built from TRBV6-5 and TRBJ1-4; the D is unclear. The CDR3 spans 16 residues. Germline V lookup: CDR1 MNHEY, CDR2 SVGAGI. V was trimmed by 2 bases and J by 0 bases, leaving 10 bases between them. CDR3 nucleotide sequence: TGTGCCAGCAGTTACCTATCAATTGCAACTAATGAAAAACTGTTTTTT. It is translated as CASSYLSIATNEKLFF.

V is TRBV28 and J is TRBJ1-5; D is possibly TRBD1 (5 bases). CDR3 length: 13 amino acids. The V end was cut by 8 bases, the J end by 11 bases, with 19 bases between. Germline V lookup: CDR1 MDHEN, CDR2 SYDVKM. CDR3 sequence: CASGLGGSATQHF. Here the CDR3 DNA reads TGTGCCAGCGGTCTGGGGGGATCAGCAACCCAGCATTTT.

In this sample, this clone turned up once. Other DNA sequences in this sample translate to the same CDR3. J is TRBJ2-5 and V is TRBV9; 10 nucleotides match TRBD1. The trim removed 3 bases at V and 5 bases at J, leaving 7 bases unmatched. CDR1 is SGDLS, CDR2 YYNGEE, per germline. The CDR3 consists of 15 residues. Here the CDR3 reads CASSADRGGRETQYF. CDR3 nucleotides: TGTGCCAGCAGCGCGGACAGGGGGGGGCGGGAGACCCAGTACTTC.

This clone was detected once. The V call is TRBV18, the J call TRBJ2-7, with 7 bases identical to TRBD1. The CDR3 loop spans 15 amino acids. V lost 3 bases and J lost 6; bases outside the gene matches: 11. CDR1 is KGHSH, CDR2 LQKENI, per germline. The CDR3 sequence is CASSPGTVFGREQYF. CDR3 sequence (DNA): TGTGCCAGCTCACCCGGGACAGTCTTTGGCCGCGAGCAGTACTTC.

The chain couples TRBV13 to TRBJ1-2, with D possibly matching TRBD1 (5 bases). CDR3 size: 13 residues. Trimming shortened V by 5 bases and J by 4 bases, and 11 bases separated the two germline ends. CDR1 is PRHDT, CDR2 FYEKMQ, per germline (reference sequence). The CDR3, as DNA: TGTGCCAGCAGCCCCCAGGGAGGCTATGGCTACACCTTC. Its protein is CASSPQGGYGYTF.

The chain links TRBV7-2 to TRBJ1-3, with D unclear. Germline CDR1 and CDR2: SGHTA and FQGNSA. Trimming stripped 1 base from V and 7 bases from J, with 14 bases between. The CDR3 contains 15 residues. CDR3 DNA sequence: TGTGCCAGCAGCTTAGGAACAGCCTCGGGTAACACCATATATTTT. Amino acid sequence: CASSLGTASGNTIYF.

The gene calls are TRBV28 and TRBJ1-5; D perhaps matches TRBD1 (5 bases). The CDR3 totals 12 residues. Trimming stripped 2 bases from V and 6 bases from J, with 5 bases between. Germline values: CDR1 MDHEN, CDR2 SYDVKM. The chain's CDR3 is CASSLGAQPQHF. The DNA for the CDR3 is TGTGCCAGCAGTTTAGGGGCTCAGCCCCAGCATTTT.

This rearrangement joins TRBV2 to TRBJ1-3; TRBD1 is a possible D gene (5 bases). The length of the CDR3 is 16 residues. V dropped 2 bases and J dropped 0 bases, with 11 bases sitting between them. Germline V gives CDR1 SNHLY, CDR2 FYNNEI. The CDR3 bases are TGTGCCAGCAGTGAAAGACAGCCAAGCTCTGGAAACACCATATATTTT. Translating gives CASSERQPSSGNTIYF.

In this sample, this clone turned up a few times. The V call is TRBV7-2, the J call TRBJ1-1; 9 positions match TRBD1. This CDR3 contains 14 residues. With 2 bases clipped from V and 4 bases from J, the junction kept 2 bases outside the gene matches. Germline V gene sequence: CDR1 SGHTA, CDR2 FQGNSA. The CDR3 DNA is TGTGCCAGCAGCTTACGACAGGGGGTCACTGAAGCTTTCTTT. Protein sequence: CASSLRQGVTEAFF.

The rearrangement links TRBV27 to TRBJ2-7; 7 bases are a match to TRBD1. This CDR3 is built from 15 residues. The V segment lost 0 bases and the J segment 3 bases; nucleotides outside the gene matches: 5. Germline V gene data show CDR1 as MNHEY and CDR2 as SMNVEV (reference sequence). CDR3 sequence reads: CASSLSGTGVYEQYF. CDR3 in DNA: TGTGCCAGCAGTTTATCGGGCACAGGGGTCTACGAGCAGTACTTC.

The rearrangement joins TRBV19 to TRBJ1-6; D ambiguous. V lost 9 bases to trimming and J lost 11 bases, with 8 bases between them. Germline V gene lookup returns CDR1 LNHDA and CDR2 SQIVND (reference sequence). This CDR3 contains 10 residues. The CDR3 here is CARGDPPLHF. The CDR3 coding sequence is TGTGCCAGGGGAGACCCACCCCTCCACTTT.

The chain combines TRBV5-1 with TRBJ1-4; D uncertain. Germline V gene sequence: CDR1 SGHRS, CDR2 YFSETQ. This CDR3 region has 16 residues. Trimming pared 2 bases from V and 1 base from J, leaving 12 bases between. CDR3 sequence: CASSLSGVGTNEKLFF. The CDR3 DNA reads as TGCGCCAGCAGCTTAAGCGGGGTCGGAACTAATGAAAAACTGTTTTTT.

The chain combines TRBV9 with TRBJ1-4; D call uncertain. V was trimmed by 0 bases and J by 6 bases, leaving 24 bases between them. The CDR3 covers 19 residues. Looked up from germline, CDR1 is SGDLS and CDR2 is YYNGEE. CDR3 DNA sequence: TGTGCCAGCAGCGTAGTTGTGGGTCAGGATGGAGTCGAAGATGAAAAACTGTTTTTT. Translation gives CASSVVVGQDGVEDEKLFF.

J is TRBJ1-2 and V is TRBV28, with 10 nucleotides matching TRBD1. V was pared by 7 bases and J by 5 bases, with 13 bases of the junction left unmatched. Per the germline V gene, CDR1 is MDHEN and CDR2 is SYDVKM. The CDR3 loop spans 16 amino acids. CDR3: CASTPVRQGARYGYTF. The CDR3 coding sequence is TGTGCCAGCACCCCCGTCCGACAGGGGGCGAGATATGGCTACACCTTC.

The chain couples TRBV3-1 (or the pseudogene TRBV3-2) to TRBJ2-7; tentative D call: TRBD1 (6 bases). V dropped 6 bases and J dropped 4 bases, with 22 bases sitting between them. The CDR3 extends over 16 amino acids. Germline CDR1 is LGHDT and CDR2 is YNNKEL (reference sequence). The CDR3 region is CASSRRTGSLTYEQYF. The CDR3, as DNA: TGTGCCAGCAGTCGACGAACAGGGTCCTTGACGTACGAGCAGTACTTC.

V and J are TRBV3-1 (or the pseudogene TRBV3-2) and TRBJ1-1, with D possibly matching TRBD1 (6 bases). V lost 0 bases, J lost 11 bases, and 16 bases lay in between. Looked up from germline, CDR1 is LGHDT and CDR2 is YNNKEL (reference sequence). The CDR3 has 14 amino acids. Here the CDR3 DNA reads TGTGCCAGCAGCCAAGATATAAACAGGGTGGGCGCTTTCTTT. Translation: CASSQDINRVGAFF.